This T cell receptor (beta chain) was captured by sequencing in a study of cytomegalovirus exposure and HLA in healthy donors. The PCR used 60 Vbeta and 13 Jbeta primers. Assay used: immunoSEQ multiplex PCR; TCRdb lists only in-frame clones, some missing. The data contain around 210,000 clones, approximately 78% of them seen just once; the ten biggest clones take up approximately 0.47%. A note on this clone: A read error may produce the germline difference seen at one junction end.

This CDR3 has 15 residues. In germline, CDR1 is KGHSH, CDR2 LQKENI. Whereas donors were nominally healthy upon sampling, unrecorded immune exposures were probable. This clonotype was sampled from a boy younger than 18 in good health and CMV-seronegative. The sample taken for sequencing was PBMCs. The chain links TRBV18 to TRBJ1-1; 7 bases line up with TRBD1. CDR3 bases: TGTGTCAGCTCACCTGAACAGGGGTGGGACACTGAAGCTTTCTTT. Translating it yields CVSSPEQGWDTEAFF.